This entry features one T cell receptor (beta chain) sequence. Its target is not known. Preparation of TCR beta libraries was done by quantitative 5'-RACE with molecular barcodes. TCRdb recomputed calls from the 5' RACE reads with MiXCR, one row per CDR3 protein. The sample lists around 490,000 distinct CDR3 sequences, approximately 5% occurring once. The data stem from a study of CD8 T cells in ankylosing spondylitis. This CDR3 is built from 18 residues. CDR1 SGHKS and CDR2 YYEKEE come from the germline V gene (reference sequence). The V segment lost 2 bases and the J segment 8 bases; nucleotides outside the gene matches: 16. The study, taken as a whole, reports: Characteristic of ankylosing spondylitis blood, it appeared, was a TCR beta motif comprising eight highly homologous variants. Disease-linked clones displayed a CD8+ phenotype and appeared relatively rarely in peripheral blood. Reported data indicate significant enrichment of disease-linked clones within matched ankylosing spondylitis synovial fluid. Previous work reported some of these motif variants in the synovial fluid and blood of reactive arthritis.

This TCR was recovered from a male donor with ankylosing spondylitis. Material for sequencing was blood, either unsorted or a sorted T cell fraction (not recorded which). V and J are TRBV5-5 and TRBJ2-1, with TRBD2 identical over 10 bases. CDR3 bases: TGTGCCAGCAGCTTTCGCGCCTTAGCGGGAGGCGAGAAAGATGAGCAGTTCTTC. Its protein product is CASSFRALAGGEKDEQFF.